This TCR beta chain came from a study of T cells expressing NK-cell markers. About the study: Sequencing covered eight donors, seven HCMV-seropositive and one seronegative. Whole-study findings and limits: CD8+ T cells in more than five donors included dominant NKG2C+ clonotypes at roughly 1.0-7.0%.

In the case of this clonotype: The antigen remains undetermined.

The CDR3 loop spans 13 amino acids. CDR1 is SGHNT, CDR2 YENEEA, per germline. TCRdb reprocessed the 5' RACE reads and stores each CDR3 protein as one record, lacking DNA. Its clone listing holds 450,000 to 600,000 distinct CDR3 sequences. The sample taken for sequencing was blood T cells: a sorted CD56 or NKG2C T cell subset, CD4+ or CD8+ T cells, or bulk PBMC T cells (not recorded which). The sequence came from a young man in good health. The chain has TRBV11-3 and TRBJ2-1; TCRdb lists TRBD1, though no DNA is available to test this call. The CDR3 is CASSSPWGNEQFF.